The 8 T cell receptor beta chains listed next were all sequenced from one sample in a study of T-cell reconstitution after alpha-beta-depleted transplantation in children. As it was prepared, the TCRbeta library received unique molecular identifiers. TCRdb itself ran the PCR reads through MiXCR, one entry per CDR3 protein. The sample carries 700,000 to 950,000 distinct CDR3 sequences, roughly 16% recorded once. This specimen was PBMCs, mostly from graft donor cells, taken 360 days after TCRalphabeta/CD19-depleted stem cell transplant. The origin of the receptors is a male patient younger than 18 who had a stem cell transplant for acute lymphoblastic leukemia, so the T cells may come from the graft donor.

V is TRBV12-3 or TRBV12-4 and J is TRBJ2-7; 11 bases are shared with TRBD2. Trimming cost V 3 bases and J 6 bases; bases outside gene matches: 4. CDR3 length: 14 residues. The CDR3 reads CASSFETSGTEQYF. CDR3 sequence (DNA): TGTGCCAGCAGTTTCGAGACTAGCGGGACCGAGCAGTACTTC.

This rearrangement joins TRBV20-1 to TRBJ2-1; D is undetermined. This CDR3 is 18 amino acids long. The germline CDR1 and CDR2 sequences are DFQATT and SNEGSKA (reference sequence). V was trimmed by 2 bases and J by 1 base, leaving 21 bases between them. Here the CDR3 reads CSARRIQRLLPSYNEQFF. CDR3 sequence (DNA): TGCAGTGCTAGACGAATTCAACGACTCCTCCCATCCTACAATGAGCAGTTCTTC.

In its sample, this clonotype was seen many times. This chain links TRBV24-1 with TRBJ2-1; TRBD1 aligns across 9 bases. CDR1 KGHDR and CDR2 SFDVKD come from the germline V gene. The junction had 6 bases not matched to a gene; V was cut back by 4 bases and J by 0 bases. The CDR3 spans 17 residues. CDR3 DNA sequence: TGTGCCACCAGTGACCCGGACAGGGGAAGCTCCTACAATGAGCAGTTCTTC. Encoded protein: CATSDPDRGSSYNEQFF.

This clonotype was counted many times. The J gene is TRBJ1-4, the V gene TRBV5-1; D unresolved. V was pared by 2 bases and J by 8 bases, with 16 bases between. The CDR3 loop spans 15 amino acids. CDR1 and CDR2 (germline): SGHRS, YFSETQ. The CDR3 protein is CASSFGPPDREKLFF. Here the CDR3 DNA reads TGCGCCAGCAGCTTCGGTCCGCCTGATCGGGAAAAACTGTTTTTT. Full variable domain (missing parts from reference TRBV5-1 and TRBJ1-4): KAGVTQTPRYLIKTRGQQVTLSCSPISGHRSVSWYQQTPGQGLQFLFEYFSETQRNKGNFPGRFSGRQFSNSRSEMNVSTLELGDSALYLCASSFGPPDREKLFFGSGTQLSVL.

This clonotype was seen more than once but under ten times. This chain connects TRBV12-3 or TRBV12-4 to TRBJ2-3, with D perhaps TRBD2 (5 bases). Trimming took off 5 bases at V and 2 bases at J, with 17 bases between the two ends. The CDR3 is made up of 16 amino acids. This CDR3 is CASSPGPEGFTDTQYF. In nucleotides, the CDR3 is TGTGCCAGCAGTCCAGGCCCTGAGGGATTCACAGATACGCAGTATTTT.

The chain employs TRBV10-3 and TRBJ2-3; no clear D. This CDR3 has 16 residues. Trimming pared 1 base from V and 0 bases from J, leaving 11 bases between. The V gene's germline CDR1 is ENHRY and CDR2 SYGVKD. This chain's CDR3 is CAISELHGYSTDTQYF. The CDR3, as DNA: TGTGCCATCAGTGAGTTGCACGGATATAGCACAGATACGCAGTATTTT.

The rearrangement links TRBV4-1 to TRBJ1-1, with no clear D. The CDR3 spans 17 residues. Trimming shortened V by 0 bases and J by 3 bases, and 17 bases separated the two germline ends. Germline CDR1 and CDR2: MGHRA and YSYEKL. The CDR3 is CASSQDGNILQDTEAFF. CDR3 sequence (DNA): TGCGCCAGCAGCCAAGATGGCAACATACTCCAGGACACTGAAGCTTTCTTT.

This clonotype was seen more than once but under ten times. This chain joins TRBV5-1 and TRBJ2-7, with D tentatively TRBD1 (6 bases). Trimming pared 0 bases from V and 3 bases from J, leaving 10 bases between. The CDR3 loop spans 14 amino acids. Germline lookup yields CDR1 SGHRS and CDR2 YFSETQ. CDR3 loop: CASSLDRVFYEQYF. The CDR3 bases are TGCGCCAGCAGCTTGGACAGGGTGTTCTACGAGCAGTACTTC.